This passage covers 18 T cell receptor beta chains from one sample sequenced in a study of response to subunit inactivated influenza vaccine. TCRdb fed the RT-PCR reads into MiXCR, producing one record per CDR3 protein. Among about 650,000 distinct CDR3 sequences listed, 13% to 15% were seen once. Here the sequenced sample was PBMCs from blood, taken around two weeks before vaccination. Source of these receptors: a man aged 45 to 65 who received an inactivated influenza vaccine.

The V and J genes are TRBV6-5 and TRBJ1-2; D gene unclear. Between the trimmed V and J ends, which lost 0 bases and 6 bases, there was a span of 8 bases. Germline V CDR1 and CDR2: MNHEY, SVGAGI. This CDR3 spans 13 amino acids. The CDR3 loop is CASSYSRTDGYTF. The DNA for the CDR3 is TGTGCCAGCAGTTACTCGAGAACAGATGGCTACACCTTC.

The rearrangement uses TRBV28 and TRBJ2-7; 14 bases fit TRBD2. Germline V gives CDR1 MDHEN, CDR2 SYDVKM. V shed 5 bases, J shed 3 bases, and the junction held 6 bases outside the gene matches. This CDR3 contains 16 residues. The CDR3 sequence: CASSTGLAGGLYEQYF. In nucleotides, the CDR3 is TGTGCCAGCAGTACAGGACTAGCGGGGGGCCTCTACGAGCAGTACTTC.

This clonotype has ten or more counts. V is TRBV7-8 and J is TRBJ2-3, with a tentative D call TRBD2 (5 bases). The CDR3 covers 15 residues. The V end lost 1 base, the J end lost 5 bases, and 13 bases lay between the germline ends. Germline V CDR1 and CDR2: SGHVS, FQNEAQ. The CDR3 DNA follows: TGTGCCAGCAGCTTAGTAAGGGCGGGTCGAGATACGCAGTATTTT. It yields the protein CASSLVRAGRDTQYF.

The rearrangement joins TRBV12-3 or TRBV12-4 to TRBJ2-6; 10 nucleotides line up with TRBD1. The CDR3 has 15 residues. Trimming at V came to 5 bases and at J to 8 bases, leaving 6 bases not matched to a gene. The CDR3 DNA reads as TGTGCCAGCAGTACCGGGACAGGGGTTTCCAACGTCCTGACTTTC. Translating it yields CASSTGTGVSNVLTF.

This clonotype was recorded a few times. The chain has TRBV9 and TRBJ2-3; D is possibly TRBD2 (6 bases). V gave up 0 bases and J gave up 2 bases, with 13 bases separating them. This CDR3 region has 16 residues. The germline gives CDR1 SGDLS, CDR2 YYNGEE. CDR3 loop: CASSVVAGTYTDTQYF. The CDR3 DNA reads TGTGCCAGCAGCGTAGTCGCCGGGACTTACACAGATACGCAGTATTTT.

This clonotype was recorded a few times. The J gene is TRBJ2-5, the V gene TRBV29-1; no clear D gene. There are 12 residues in the CDR3. V shed 4 bases and J shed 4 bases, with 10 bases lying between them. Per germline, CDR1 SQVTM and CDR2 ANQGSEA. CDR3 region: CSVAPSGETQYF. CDR3 bases: TGCAGCGTTGCCCCTTCAGGAGAGACCCAGTACTTC.

This clonotype was seen more than once but under ten times. CDR3 residues: CASSVSPGELFF. In DNA form, the CDR3 reads TGTGCCAGCAGCGTATCGCCCGGGGAGCTGTTTTTT. The chain combines TRBV9 with TRBJ2-2, with D hard to call. Trimming took 1 base from V and 6 from J, leaving 4 bases between them. Germline V lookup: CDR1 SGDLS, CDR2 YYNGEE. The CDR3 totals 12 residues.

The V call is TRBV4-2, the J call TRBJ1-4; D unclear. The length of the CDR3 is 16 residues. Germline values: CDR1 LGHNA, CDR2 YNFKEQ. Trimming stripped 2 bases from V and 5 bases from J, with 15 bases between. Written as DNA, the CDR3 is TGTGCCAGCAGCCAACAAAAAGGACTGAAGAATGAAAAACTGTTTTTT. Translated: CASSQQKGLKNEKLFF.

This sequence joins TRBV30 and TRBJ2-1; possibly TRBD2 for D (6 bases). V gave up 0 bases and J gave up 12 bases, with 9 bases separating them. This CDR3 is built from 11 residues. Germline CDR1 GTSNPN, CDR2 SVGIG (reference sequence). CDR3 protein: CAWSVWRGQFF. The CDR3 DNA reads as TGTGCCTGGAGTGTCTGGAGGGGGCAGTTCTTC.

The V and J genes are TRBV6-5 and TRBJ2-1; no clear D gene. Germline lookup yields CDR1 MNHEY and CDR2 SVGAGI. The CDR3 spans 11 residues. V was pared by 3 bases and J by 7 bases, with 4 bases between. CDR3 region: CASSYINEQFF. The CDR3 DNA follows: TGTGCCAGCAGTTATATAAATGAGCAGTTCTTC.

This sequence joins TRBV6-6 and TRBJ2-5; D is possibly TRBD1 (5 bases). The CDR3 is made up of 13 amino acids. V was pared by 4 bases and J by 7 bases, with 13 bases between. Germline V gives CDR1 MNHNY, CDR2 SVGAGI (reference sequence). CDR3 residues: CASSFTDGATQYF. As DNA, the CDR3 is TGTGCCAGCAGTTTTACAGATGGGGCGACCCAGTACTTC.

There are a few counts of this clonotype. V gene TRBV5-1 combines with J gene TRBJ2-5; a possible D gene is TRBD1 (5 bases). This CDR3 spans 15 amino acids. CDR1 is SGHRS and CDR2 is YFSETQ in the germline V gene. V was trimmed by 1 base and J by 4 bases, leaving 14 bases between them. CDR3 sequence reads: CASSLSRGIGETQYF. CDR3 in DNA: TGCGCCAGCAGCTTGTCAAGGGGAATAGGAGAGACCCAGTACTTC.

The chain employs TRBV28 and TRBJ1-5; tentatively, D is TRBD1 (6 bases). The CDR3 is 16 amino acids. V lost 3 bases, J lost 1 base, and 13 bases lay in between. CDR1 and CDR2 from the germline V gene are MDHEN and SYDVKM. The CDR3 spells CASSFVKGGSNQPQHF. The CDR3 region has the DNA TGTGCCAGCAGTTTCGTTAAGGGGGGCAGCAATCAGCCCCAGCATTTT.

This clonotype came up a few times. This chain joins TRBV9 and TRBJ1-4; D may be TRBD1 (5 bases). This CDR3 spans 14 amino acids. V lost 0 bases and J lost 7, with 10 bases in between. CDR1 SGDLS and CDR2 YYNGEE come from the germline V gene. The CDR3 DNA reads as TGTGCCAGCAGCGTAGCAGGGAGTAGTGAAAAACTGTTTTTT. The encoded protein is CASSVAGSSEKLFF.

V is TRBV11-2 and J is TRBJ2-1; TRBD2 is a possible D gene (7 bases). Germline V CDR1 and CDR2: SGHAT, FQNNGV. The CDR3 covers 19 residues. V dropped 5 bases and J dropped 0 bases, with 23 bases sitting between them. The CDR3, as DNA: TGTGCCAGCAGCGGGCGCCCCGTCGGGGGGCCGAACTCCTACAATGAGCAGTTCTTC. It encodes CASSGRPVGGPNSYNEQFF.

This clonotype showed up just a few times. The genes are TRBV2 and TRBJ2-1, with D perhaps matching TRBD2 (5 bases). This CDR3 has 16 amino acids. The V gene's germline CDR1 is SNHLY and CDR2 FYNNEI. V was clipped by 5 bases and J by 2 bases, with 16 bases between them. The CDR3: CASSPLSVVAYNEQFF. The CDR3 bases are TGTGCCAGCAGTCCCCTTAGCGTAGTGGCCTACAATGAGCAGTTCTTC.

This clonotype was detected a few times. A junction end diverges from the germline sequence, so it may reflect a read error. The V and J genes are TRBV7-7 and TRBJ2-2, with a tentative D call TRBD2 (6 bases). CDR1 and CDR2 (germline): SSHAT, FNYEAQ (reference sequence). The length of the CDR3 is 16 residues. The chain's CDR3 is CASSLTAGTNTGELFF. The CDR3, as DNA: TGTGCTAGCAGCTTAACGGCGGGAACCAACACCGGGGAGCTGTTTTTT.

The chain joins TRBV24-1 to TRBJ2-2; 7 nucleotides agree with TRBD2. Germline trimming cut 4 bases from V and 6 bases from J; bases unmatched to any gene: 1. This CDR3 contains 13 residues. Germline-derived CDR1 and CDR2 are KGHDR and SFDVKD. The CDR3 loop reads CATSEAGSGELFF. The CDR3 DNA reads TGTGCCACCAGTGAAGCGGGGTCCGGGGAGCTGTTTTTT.